The table lists the clone carrying this T cell receptor beta chain with many counts. Its antigen remains unknown. One entry per CDR3 protein results from TCRdb running MiXCR on the 5' RACE reads. The sample contains some 19,000 distinct CDR3 sequences, 4% to 5.5% of which appear only once. This entry comes from a study of early T cells in non-severe SARS-CoV-2 infection. Per the germline V gene, CDR1 is SGHTA and CDR2 is FQGNSA. The ends lost 3 bases at V and 7 bases at J; junction bases unmatched: 6. The CDR3 is made up of 14 amino acids. Study-wide results and limits: The study's VDJdb matching favored anti-spike CD8 responses and missed private and CD4 specificities.

J is TRBJ1-5 and V is TRBV7-2; TRBD1 matches at 7 bases. Sequencing input: whole blood. This clonotype was obtained from an adult who was a healthcare worker with PCR-confirmed SARS-CoV-2 infection or an uninfected control (not recorded which). The CDR3, as DNA: TGTGCCAGCAGCTTTACAGGGGATGGCCAGCCCCAGCATTTT. Amino acids: CASSFTGDGQPQHF.